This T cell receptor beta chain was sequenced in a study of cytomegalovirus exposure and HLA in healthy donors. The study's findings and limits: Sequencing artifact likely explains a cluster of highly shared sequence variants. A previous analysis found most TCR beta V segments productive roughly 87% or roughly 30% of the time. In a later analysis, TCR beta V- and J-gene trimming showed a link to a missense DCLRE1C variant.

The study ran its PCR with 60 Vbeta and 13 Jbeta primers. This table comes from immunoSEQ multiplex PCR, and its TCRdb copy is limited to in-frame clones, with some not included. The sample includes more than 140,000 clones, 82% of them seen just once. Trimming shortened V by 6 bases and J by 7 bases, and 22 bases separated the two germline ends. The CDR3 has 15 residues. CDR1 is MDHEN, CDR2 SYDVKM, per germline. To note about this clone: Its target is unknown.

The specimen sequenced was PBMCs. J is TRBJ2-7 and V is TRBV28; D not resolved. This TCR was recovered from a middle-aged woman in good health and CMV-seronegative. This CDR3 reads CASRSLGVATPEQYF. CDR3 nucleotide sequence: TGTGCCAGCAGATCCCTAGGAGTGGCAACCCCTGAGCAGTACTTC.